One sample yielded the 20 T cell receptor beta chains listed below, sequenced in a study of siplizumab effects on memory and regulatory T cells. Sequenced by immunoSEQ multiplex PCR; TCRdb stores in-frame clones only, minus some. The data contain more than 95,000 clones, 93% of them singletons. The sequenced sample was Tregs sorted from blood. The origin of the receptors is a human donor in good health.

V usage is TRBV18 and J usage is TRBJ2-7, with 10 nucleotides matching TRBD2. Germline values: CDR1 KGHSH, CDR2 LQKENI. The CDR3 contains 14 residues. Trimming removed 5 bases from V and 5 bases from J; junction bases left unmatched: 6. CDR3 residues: CASSGLAGVNEQYF. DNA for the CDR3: TGTGCCAGCTCAGGGCTAGCGGGAGTCAACGAGCAGTACTTC. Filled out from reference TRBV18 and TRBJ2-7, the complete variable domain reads NAGVMQNPRHLVRRRGQEARLRCSPMKGHSHVYWYRQLPEEGLKFMVYLQKENIIDESGMPKERFSAEFPKEGPSILRIQQVVRGDSAAYFCASSGLAGVNEQYFGPGTRLTVT.

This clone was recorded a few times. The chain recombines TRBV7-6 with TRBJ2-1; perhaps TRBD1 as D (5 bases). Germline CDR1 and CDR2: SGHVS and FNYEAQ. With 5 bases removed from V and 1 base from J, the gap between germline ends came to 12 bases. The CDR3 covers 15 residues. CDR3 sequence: CASSPLAGSYNEQFF. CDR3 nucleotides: TGTGCCAGCAGCCCATTAGCAGGGTCCTACAATGAGCAGTTCTTC.

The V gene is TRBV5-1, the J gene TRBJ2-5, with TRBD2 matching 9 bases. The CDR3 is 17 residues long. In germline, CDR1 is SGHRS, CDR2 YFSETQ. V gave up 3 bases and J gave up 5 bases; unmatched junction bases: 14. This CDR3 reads CASSWDSTLAGPETQYF. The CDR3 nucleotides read TGCGCCAGCAGCTGGGACAGCACTCTAGCGGGACCCGAGACCCAGTACTTC.

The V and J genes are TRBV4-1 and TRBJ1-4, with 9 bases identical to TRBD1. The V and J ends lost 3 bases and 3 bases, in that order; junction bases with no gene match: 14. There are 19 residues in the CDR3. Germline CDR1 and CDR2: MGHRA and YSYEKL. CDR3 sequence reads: CASSQPGTGINSANEKLFF. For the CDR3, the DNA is TGCGCCAGCAGCCAGCCCGGGACAGGGATAAATTCGGCTAATGAAAAACTGTTTTTT.

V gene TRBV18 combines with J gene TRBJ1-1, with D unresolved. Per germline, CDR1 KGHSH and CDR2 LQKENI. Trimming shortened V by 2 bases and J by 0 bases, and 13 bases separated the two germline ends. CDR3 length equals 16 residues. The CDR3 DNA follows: TGTGCCAGCTCACCAATTAGTGTGGGAATGAACACTGAAGCTTTCTTT. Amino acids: CASSPISVGMNTEAFF.

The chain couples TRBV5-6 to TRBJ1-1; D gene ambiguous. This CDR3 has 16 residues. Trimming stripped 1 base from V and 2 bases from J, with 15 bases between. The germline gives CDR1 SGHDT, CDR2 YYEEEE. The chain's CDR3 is CASSLKITALNTEAFF. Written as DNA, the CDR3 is TGTGCCAGCAGCTTGAAGATCACGGCCCTCAACACTGAAGCTTTCTTT.

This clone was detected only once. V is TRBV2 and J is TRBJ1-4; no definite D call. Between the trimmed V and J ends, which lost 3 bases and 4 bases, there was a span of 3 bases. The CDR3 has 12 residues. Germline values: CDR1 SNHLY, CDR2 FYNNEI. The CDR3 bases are TGTGCCAGCAGTGAGAATAATGAAAAACTGTTTTTT. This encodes CASSENNEKLFF.

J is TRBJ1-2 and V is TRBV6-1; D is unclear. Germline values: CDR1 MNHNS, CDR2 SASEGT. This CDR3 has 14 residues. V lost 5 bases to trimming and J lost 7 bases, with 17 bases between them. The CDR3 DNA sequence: TGTGCCAGCAGTCCCGGGCTTAGCGTTCGTGGCTACACCTTC. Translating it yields CASSPGLSVRGYTF.

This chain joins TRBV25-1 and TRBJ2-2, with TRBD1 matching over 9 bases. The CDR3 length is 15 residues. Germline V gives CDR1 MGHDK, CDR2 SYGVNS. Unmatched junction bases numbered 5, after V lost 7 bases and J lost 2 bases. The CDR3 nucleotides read TGTGCCAGCAAAGGACAGGGGAGAAACACCGGGGAGCTGTTTTTT. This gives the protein CASKGQGRNTGELFF.

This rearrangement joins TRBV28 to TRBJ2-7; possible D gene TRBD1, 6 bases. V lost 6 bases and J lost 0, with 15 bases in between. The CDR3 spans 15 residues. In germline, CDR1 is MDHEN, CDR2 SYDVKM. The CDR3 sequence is CASSRNRAPSYEQYF. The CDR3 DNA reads TGTGCCAGCAGCAGGAACAGGGCCCCCTCCTACGAGCAGTACTTC.

The CDR3 reads CASSWDSRQGEQYF. CDR3 bases: TGTGCCAGCAGCTGGGACTCAAGACAAGGCGAGCAGTACTTC. The chain recombines TRBV7-9 with TRBJ2-7; possibly TRBD2 for D (6 bases). Germline CDR1 and CDR2: SEHNR and FQNEAQ (reference sequence). This CDR3 comprises 14 residues. Trimming shortened V by 4 bases and J by 6 bases, and 16 bases separated the two germline ends.

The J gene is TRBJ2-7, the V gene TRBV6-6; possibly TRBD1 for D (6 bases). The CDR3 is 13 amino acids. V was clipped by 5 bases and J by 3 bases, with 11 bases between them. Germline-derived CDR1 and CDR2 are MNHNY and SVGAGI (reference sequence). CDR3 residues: CASSPGHLYEQYF. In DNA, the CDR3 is TGTGCCAGCAGTCCGGGACACCTCTACGAGCAGTACTTC.

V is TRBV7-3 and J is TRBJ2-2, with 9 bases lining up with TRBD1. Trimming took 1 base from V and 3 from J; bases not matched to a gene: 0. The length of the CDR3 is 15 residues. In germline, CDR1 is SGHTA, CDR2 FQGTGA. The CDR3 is CASSLRQGDTGELFF. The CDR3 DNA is TGTGCCAGCAGCTTAAGACAGGGGGACACCGGGGAGCTGTTTTTT.

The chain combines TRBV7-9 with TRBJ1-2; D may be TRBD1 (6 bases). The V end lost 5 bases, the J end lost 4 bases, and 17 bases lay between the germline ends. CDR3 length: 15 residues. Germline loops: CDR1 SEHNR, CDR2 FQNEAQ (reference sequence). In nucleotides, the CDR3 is TGTGCCAGCAGCCCCCCCCAGGGGTTTGGCTATGGCTACACCTTC. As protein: CASSPPQGFGYGYTF.

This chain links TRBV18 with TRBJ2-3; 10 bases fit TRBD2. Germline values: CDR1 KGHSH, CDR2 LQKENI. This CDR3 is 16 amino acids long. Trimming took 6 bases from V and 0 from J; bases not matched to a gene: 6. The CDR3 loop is CASSRTSGTSTDTQYF. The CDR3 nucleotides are TGTGCCAGCTCCCGGACTAGCGGAACTAGCACAGATACGCAGTATTTT.

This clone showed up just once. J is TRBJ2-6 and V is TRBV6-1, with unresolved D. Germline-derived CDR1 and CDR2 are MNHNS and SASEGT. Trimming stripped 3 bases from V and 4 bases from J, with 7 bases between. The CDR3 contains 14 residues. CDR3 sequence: CASSDAVGANVLTF. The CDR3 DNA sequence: TGTGCCAGCAGTGACGCGGTCGGGGCCAACGTCCTGACTTTC.

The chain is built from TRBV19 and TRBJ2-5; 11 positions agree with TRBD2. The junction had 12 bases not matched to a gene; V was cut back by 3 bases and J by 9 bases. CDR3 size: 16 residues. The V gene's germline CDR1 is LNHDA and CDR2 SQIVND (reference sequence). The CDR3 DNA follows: TGTGCCAGTAGTATGACTGGGACTAGCGGTTTTTTGGCCCAGTACTTC. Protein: CASSMTGTSGFLAQYF.

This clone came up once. CDR3 sequence reads: CASSWGHSRSYEQYF. The CDR3 DNA sequence: TGCGCCAGCAGTTGGGGACACAGCCGCTCCTACGAGCAGTACTTC. This sequence joins TRBV5-1 and TRBJ2-7; tentatively, D is TRBD1 (6 bases). Germline CDR1 and CDR2: SGHRS and YFSETQ. CDR3 length equals 15 residues. V gave up 5 bases and J gave up 0 bases, with 15 bases separating them.

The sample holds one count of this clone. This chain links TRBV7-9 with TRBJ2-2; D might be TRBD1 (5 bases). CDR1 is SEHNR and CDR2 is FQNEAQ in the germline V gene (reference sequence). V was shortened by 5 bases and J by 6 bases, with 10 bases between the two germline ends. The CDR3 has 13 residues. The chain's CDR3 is CASSREGAGELFF. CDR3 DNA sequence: TGTGCCAGCAGCCGAGAAGGGGCCGGGGAGCTGTTTTTT.

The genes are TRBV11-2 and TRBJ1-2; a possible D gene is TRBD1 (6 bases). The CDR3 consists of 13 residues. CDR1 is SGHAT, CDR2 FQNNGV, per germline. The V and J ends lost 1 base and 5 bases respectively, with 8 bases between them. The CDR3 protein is CASSLGTGYGYTF. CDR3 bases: TGTGCCAGCAGCTTAGGTACAGGGTATGGCTACACCTTC. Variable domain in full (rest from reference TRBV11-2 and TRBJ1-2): EAGVAQSPRYKIIEKRQSVAFWCNPISGHATLYWYQQILGQGPKLLIQFQNNGVVDDSQLPKDRFSAERLKGVDSTLKIQPAKLEDSAVYLCASSLGTGYGYTFGSGTRLTVV.